The 26 T cell receptor beta chains below were found in one sample sequenced in a study of shared clonotypes between healthy human individuals. Clones were sequenced by immunoSEQ multiplex PCR, and TCRdb holds only the in-frame ones, with some missing. Of about 2.4 million clones in the sample, 90% to 95% were seen once. Material: naive CD4+ T cells sorted from blood. Subset: CD45RA+ positively selected. Every receptor here comes from a man aged 18-30 years in good health.

Comment on this clone: One end of the junction fails to match germline, which may point to a read error. The chain links TRBV10-3 to TRBJ1-2; D gene ambiguous. The germline V gene encodes CDR1 ENHRY and CDR2 SYGVKD. The CDR3 is made up of 13 amino acids. This chain's CDR3 is CAIRTSAGLEAAF. In DNA, the CDR3 is TGTGCCATCAGGACCAGTGCTGGGTTGGAGGCCGCCTTC.

In its sample, this clone was seen once. The rearrangement links TRBV6-5 to TRBJ2-1; D gene unclear. Trimming pared 2 bases from V and 0 bases from J, leaving 11 bases between. The germline CDR1 and CDR2 sequences are MNHEY and SVGAGI. The CDR3 length is 16 residues. CDR3 nucleotide sequence: TGTGCCAGCAGTTACGGCAGGACGAGCTCCTACAATGAGCAGTTCTTC. It codes for CASSYGRTSSYNEQFF.

CDR3 DNA sequence: TGTGCCAGCAGCTTAGATCATACACCCTCTTACGAGCAGTACTTC. Its protein is CASSLDHTPSYEQYF. V gene TRBV11-2 combines with J gene TRBJ2-7, with no clear D. The ends were cut back, 0 bases at V and 4 bases at J, with 13 bases in the middle. This CDR3 comprises 15 residues. The germline V gene has CDR1 SGHAT and CDR2 FQNNGV.

The chain links TRBV5-6 to TRBJ1-1; D ambiguous. The germline V gene encodes CDR1 SGHDT and CDR2 YYEEEE. CDR3 size: 14 residues. With 0 bases removed from V and 1 base from J, the gap between germline ends came to 7 bases. The CDR3 nucleotides read TGTGCCAGCAGCTTGGACACGTGGAACACTGAAGCTTTCTTT. This gives the protein CASSLDTWNTEAFF.

The chain uses TRBV27 and TRBJ2-7; 8 bases align to TRBD2. This CDR3 is 14 amino acids long. Germline V CDR1 and CDR2: MNHEY, SMNVEV (reference sequence). V shed 3 bases and J 6 bases; nucleotides not matched to a gene: 7. CDR3 bases: TGTGCCAGCAGTTTGACTCGGGAGGGCCGCGAGCAGTACTTC. Protein product: CASSLTREGREQYF.

The rearrangement links TRBV30 to TRBJ1-4; 8 positions agree with TRBD1. The CDR3 consists of 14 residues. The V gene's germline CDR1 is GTSNPN and CDR2 SVGIG (reference sequence). V dropped 5 bases and J dropped 6; count of bases not matched to a gene: 8. CDR3 residues: CAWGTGGYYEKLFF. In nucleotides, the CDR3 is TGTGCCTGGGGGACAGGCGGGTATTATGAAAAACTGTTTTTT. The full variable domain, rest sourced from reference TRBV30 and TRBJ1-4, is SQTIHQWPATLVQPVGSPLSLECTVEGTSNPNLYWYRQAAGRGLQLLFYSVGIGQISSEVPQNLSASRPQDRQFILSSKKLLLSDSGFYLCAWGTGGYYEKLFFGSGTQLSVL.

This clone was observed a single time. V gene TRBV19 combines with J gene TRBJ2-2; the match to TRBD1 covers 9 bases. V trimming: 1 base; J trimming: 6 bases; junction bases outside the gene matches: 3. This CDR3 spans 15 amino acids. Germline CDR1 reads LNHDA; CDR2 reads SQIVND (reference sequence). The CDR3 sequence: CASSIGRQGAGELFF. The CDR3 DNA is TGTGCCAGTAGTATAGGGCGACAGGGGGCCGGGGAGCTGTTTTTT.

The CDR3 region has the DNA TGTGCCAGCAGCAGCCCGGGTAGCTCCTATAATTCACCCCTCCACTTT. Protein product: CASSSPGSSYNSPLHF. The chain couples TRBV2 to TRBJ1-6; no clear D. Germline CDR1 and CDR2: SNHLY and FYNNEI. V lost 6 bases, J lost 0 bases, and 12 bases lay in between. This CDR3 is 16 amino acids long.

The V gene is TRBV10-1, the J gene TRBJ2-4, with D uncertain. The CDR3 sequence is 14 residues long. Germline values: CDR1 WNHNN, CDR2 SYGVQD (reference sequence). V was clipped by 3 bases and J by 6 bases, with 12 bases between them. The CDR3 loop reads CASSDPHRGNIQYF. The CDR3 region has the DNA TGCGCCAGCAGTGACCCCCACCGTGGAAACATTCAGTACTTC.

The chain combines TRBV19 with TRBJ2-1; D is unresolved. Deletions cut 7 bases from V and 10 bases from J, with 11 bases between. The CDR3 contains 11 residues. Germline V gene sequence: CDR1 LNHDA, CDR2 SQIVND (reference sequence). The CDR3 DNA is TGTGCCAGTACCCCGTCGAAAGAGCAGTTCTTC. This translates into CASTPSKEQFF. The variable domain in full, with the rest retrieved from reference TRBV19 and TRBJ2-1, is DGGITQSPKYLFRKEGQNVTLSCEQNLNHDAMYWYRQDPGQGLRLIYYSQIVNDFQKGDIAEGYSVSREKKESFPLTVTSAQKNPTAFYLCASTPSKEQFFGPGTRLTVL.

The V call is TRBV6-1, the J call TRBJ1-3, with a tentative D call TRBD1 (6 bases). The germline V gene encodes CDR1 MNHNS and CDR2 SASEGT. This CDR3 contains 14 residues. V was pared by 6 bases and J by 2 bases, with 11 bases between. The CDR3 protein is CASRGGLAGNTIYF. The CDR3 nucleotides are TGTGCCAGCAGAGGGGGGCTAGCTGGAAACACCATATATTTT.

On this clone: This sample includes further DNA sequences coding for the same CDR3. The V call is TRBV7-9, the J call TRBJ2-1, with D perhaps matching TRBD2 (5 bases). The germline gives CDR1 SEHNR, CDR2 FQNEAQ (reference sequence). Trimming stripped 5 bases from V and 0 bases from J, with 11 bases between. The CDR3 runs 15 residues. This CDR3 is CASSPGLSSYNEQFF. CDR3 DNA: TGTGCCAGCAGCCCAGGACTTTCCTCCTACAATGAGCAGTTCTTC.

CDR3 sequence (DNA): TGTGCCAGCAGTGATATAGCGGGGATACAAGAGACCCAGTACTTC. This translates into CASSDIAGIQETQYF. The rearrangement uses TRBV2 and TRBJ2-5; 8 nucleotides agree with TRBD2. The germline V gene encodes CDR1 SNHLY and CDR2 FYNNEI. This CDR3 is built from 15 residues. Losses at the gene ends were 3 bases for V and 2 bases for J; bases not matched to a gene: 5.

This chain connects TRBV7-9 to TRBJ2-2, with 8 nucleotides matching TRBD1. In germline, CDR1 is SEHNR, CDR2 FQNEAQ (reference sequence). The junction had 20 bases not matched to a gene; V was cut back by 5 bases and J by 6 bases. This CDR3 region has 19 residues. The CDR3 nucleotides read TGTGCCAGCAGCGCCAACGCCCAGGGGGCGCCGGGGTCCGCCGGGGAGCTGTTTTTT. It yields the protein CASSANAQGAPGSAGELFF.

The rearrangement joins TRBV5-1 to TRBJ2-3; 8 positions match TRBD2. The V and J ends lost 2 bases and 1 base, in that order; junction bases with no gene match: 15. The CDR3 has 19 residues. Germline V gene lookup returns CDR1 SGHRS and CDR2 YFSETQ. For the CDR3, the DNA is TGCGCCAGCAGCTTCTCCCAAATAAGCGGGGGAGTAGGCACAGATACGCAGTATTTT. Translated: CASSFSQISGGVGTDTQYF.

For this clone: Other DNA variants within this sample encode the same CDR3. This chain uses TRBV28 with TRBJ2-7; D perhaps matches TRBD1 (6 bases). V gave up 6 bases and J gave up 6 bases, with 9 bases separating them. Germline values: CDR1 MDHEN, CDR2 SYDVKM. The CDR3 has 11 residues. DNA for the CDR3: TGTGCCAGCAGCCCCAGGGGCGAGCAGTACTTC. This gives the protein CASSPRGEQYF.

V gene TRBV2 combines with J gene TRBJ2-1, with D unresolved. The CDR3 is 12 residues long. Germline CDR1 and CDR2: SNHLY and FYNNEI. V was pared by 1 base and J by 9 bases, with 7 bases between. The CDR3 DNA is TGTGCCAGCAGTGAAGAGGGCGTTGAGCAGTTCTTC. Protein product: CASSEEGVEQFF.

The gene calls are TRBV10-3 and TRBJ1-2; D might be TRBD1 (5 bases). CDR1 ENHRY and CDR2 SYGVKD come from the germline V gene. The CDR3 loop spans 13 amino acids. V was shortened by 7 bases and J by 8 bases, with 17 bases between the two germline ends. In DNA form, the CDR3 reads TGTGCCATCACCTGGAGTCAGGGAGGCGGCTACACCTTC. This gives the protein CAITWSQGGGYTF.

The rearrangement joins TRBV7-8 to TRBJ1-6; D is perhaps TRBD1 (6 bases). This CDR3 is 15 amino acids long. V was cut by 4 bases and J by 7 bases, with 14 bases left in between. Germline CDR1 reads SGHVS; CDR2 reads FQNEAQ. The CDR3: CASSSEGGANSPLHF. The CDR3 DNA reads TGTGCCAGCAGCTCCGAGGGGGGCGCAAATTCACCCCTCCACTTT.

V gene TRBV4-1 combines with J gene TRBJ1-6; D uncertain. Trimming took off 3 bases at V and 11 bases at J, with 17 bases between the two ends. The CDR3 totals 15 residues. CDR1 and CDR2 from the germline V gene are MGHRA and YSYEKL. CDR3 DNA: TGCGCCAGCAGCCAGGGTCCTGCGTCTAGTGCACCCCTCCACTTT. Amino acids: CASSQGPASSAPLHF.

The chain is built from TRBV4-3 and TRBJ2-3, with 9 bases that match TRBD2. Germline CDR1 LGHNA, CDR2 YSLEER. V shed 5 bases and J 4 bases; nucleotides not matched to a gene: 7. The CDR3 covers 15 residues. CDR3 in DNA: TGCGCCAGCAGCGACGGCGGGAGGGCCCCAGATACGCAGTATTTT. Translated: CASSDGGRAPDTQYF.

The chain is built from TRBV2 and TRBJ1-4; unclear D gene. V shed 5 bases and J shed 8 bases, with 9 bases lying between them. CDR3 length: 12 amino acids. Germline-derived CDR1 and CDR2 are SNHLY and FYNNEI. For the CDR3, the DNA is TGTGCCAGCAGTATGAAAGGGGAAAAACTGTTTTTT. It codes for CASSMKGEKLFF.

This chain joins TRBV5-1 and TRBJ2-2; TRBD1 matches 7 bases. V gave up 4 bases and J gave up 2 bases; unmatched junction bases: 8. This CDR3 is built from 16 residues. CDR1 is SGHRS and CDR2 is YFSETQ in the germline V gene. CDR3 sequence: CASSPARDSNTGELFF. CDR3 nucleotides: TGCGCCAGCAGCCCTGCCCGGGACAGCAACACCGGGGAGCTGTTTTTT.

This clone was recorded once. The chain has TRBV18 and TRBJ2-1; 7 bases match TRBD1. Germline CDR1 and CDR2: KGHSH and LQKENI. CDR3 length: 14 amino acids. With 3 bases clipped from V and 6 bases from J, the junction kept 5 bases outside the gene matches. CDR3 in amino acids: CASSPLQGTNEQFF. The DNA of the CDR3 is TGTGCCAGCTCACCTTTACAGGGGACCAATGAGCAGTTCTTC.

This clone appeared a few times. This chain uses TRBV10-3 with TRBJ1-1; no clear D gene. The CDR3 has 11 residues. Trimming cost V 2 bases and J 7 bases, with 5 bases left between them. Germline V gene sequence: CDR1 ENHRY, CDR2 SYGVKD. The DNA of the CDR3 is TGTGCCATCAGTGAGCGGAGTGAAGCTTTCTTT. It translates to CAISERSEAFF.

The V and J genes are TRBV9 and TRBJ2-3; no clear D. CDR1 is SGDLS, CDR2 YYNGEE, per germline. The CDR3 has 15 residues. V was pared by 2 bases and J by 2 bases, with 12 bases between. DNA of the CDR3: TGTGCCAGCAGCGTGATTCCAGCGTTCACAGATACGCAGTATTTT. Translated, it gives CASSVIPAFTDTQYF.